This entry lists 28 T cell receptor beta chains sequenced from one sample in a study of T cells expressing NK-cell markers (dated by TCRdb to 2018 to 2020). The library relied on 5' RACE. Sequencing was carried out with an Illumina HiSeq 2000. Each CDR3 protein sequence appears as one entry after TCRdb reprocessed the reads, and no DNA is included. The sample table records approximately 150,000 distinct CDR3 sequences. Of the sample, 12% is held by the ten largest clones. The specimen was blood T cells: a sorted CD56 or NKG2C T cell subset, CD4+ or CD8+ T cells, or bulk PBMC T cells (not recorded which). The receptor set was obtained from a man younger than 35 in good health. Donor details come from another sample of the same person, matched by shared clones.

This chain joins TRBV10-2 and TRBJ2-1; as DNA is missing, the TRBD1 call by TCRdb cannot be tested. This CDR3 has 16 residues. Germline CDR1 is WSHSY and CDR2 is SAAADI. This CDR3 is CASSPSIDNSYNEQFF.

The J gene is TRBJ1-1, the V gene TRBV28; TCRdb selects TRBD1, and the lack of DNA leaves this call unchecked. The V gene's germline CDR1 is MDHEN and CDR2 SYDVKM. The length of the CDR3 is 16 residues. CDR3 sequence: CASSIPGQGLNTEAFF.

The chain combines TRBV7-9 with TRBJ2-4; without DNA, the TCRdb call of TRBD2 cannot be checked. The CDR3 spans 16 residues. Germline CDR1 reads SEHNR; CDR2 reads FQNEAQ (reference sequence). Here the CDR3 reads CASSFLSEGAKNIQYF. Variable domain in full (rest from reference TRBV7-9 and TRBJ2-4): DTGVSQNPRHKITKRGQNVTFRCDPISEHNRLYWYRQTLGQGPEFLTYFQNEAQLEKSRLLSDRFSAERPKGSFSTLEIQRTEQGDSAMYLCASSFLSEGAKNIQYFGAGTRLSVL.

V usage is TRBV3-1 and J usage is TRBJ2-2. The CDR3 runs 14 residues. Germline loops: CDR1 LGHDT, CDR2 YNNKEL (reference sequence). This CDR3 is CASSQDWSVGELFF.

The chain uses TRBV7-9 and TRBJ1-5. This CDR3 region has 16 residues. Germline assignment: CDR1 SEHNR and CDR2 FQNEAQ (reference sequence). CDR3 in amino acids: CASSSASVEEFQPQHF.

This chain connects TRBV19 to TRBJ2-2. The germline V gene encodes CDR1 LNHDA and CDR2 SQIVND (reference sequence). The CDR3 length is 17 residues. CDR3 loop: CASSIASRARNTGELFF.

The chain recombines TRBV12-3 or TRBV12-4 with TRBJ2-6. The CDR3 length is 12 residues. The CDR3: CASKSGANVLTF.

The V gene is TRBV24-1, the J gene TRBJ2-2; the D call from TCRdb, TRBD1, cannot be confirmed without DNA. The CDR3 covers 15 residues. Per germline, CDR1 KGHDR and CDR2 SFDVKD. This CDR3 is CATSDLGGAAGELFF.

This rearrangement joins TRBV4-3 to TRBJ1-2; TCRdb picks TRBD1, but there is no DNA to check that call. CDR1 and CDR2 (germline): LGHNA, YSLEER. This CDR3 spans 15 amino acids. Here the CDR3 reads CASSQTRGGAQGYTF.

The chain couples TRBV6-4 to TRBJ2-2. This CDR3 spans 13 amino acids. Germline CDR1 and CDR2: MRHNA and SNTAGT. The CDR3 spells CASSAQEAGELFF.

V gene TRBV7-9 combines with J gene TRBJ2-2; the TRBD1 assignment by TCRdb is unverifiable without DNA. CDR3 length: 15 amino acids. Germline V lookup: CDR1 SEHNR, CDR2 FQNEAQ (reference sequence). The CDR3: CASSFREIGAGELFF.

The chain uses TRBV12-3 or TRBV12-4 and TRBJ2-1; TCRdb returns TRBD2, unconfirmable since there is no DNA. The CDR3 loop spans 15 amino acids. The CDR3 loop reads CASSTWVAGNNEQFF.

The rearrangement joins TRBV7-9 to TRBJ2-3; TCRdb selects TRBD2, and the lack of DNA leaves this call unchecked. Germline V gene lookup returns CDR1 SEHNR and CDR2 FQNEAQ (reference sequence). The CDR3 is 11 residues long. The CDR3 loop reads CASSAGTRKYF.

The genes are TRBV27 and TRBJ1-4; checking the TCRdb D call of TRBD1 is not possible without DNA. The CDR3 runs to 15 residues. Germline loops: CDR1 MNHEY, CDR2 SMNVEV (reference sequence). The CDR3: CASRPGGASDEKLFF.

The chain carries TRBV4-3 and TRBJ2-1; TCRdb indicates TRBD2, and absent DNA this call remains unverified. CDR3 size: 18 residues. Germline V lookup: CDR1 LGHNA, CDR2 YSLEER. The CDR3 spells CASSPGTSAILSYNEQFF.

The chain has TRBV3-1 and TRBJ2-7; absent DNA, TCRdb's TRBD1 call cannot be checked. Germline assignment: CDR1 LGHDT and CDR2 YNNKEL (reference sequence). There are 16 residues in the CDR3. The CDR3 protein is CASSQEWAGDTYEQYF.

This chain links TRBV12-3 or TRBV12-4 with TRBJ2-1; lacking DNA, the TRBD1 call made by TCRdb goes unchecked. The CDR3 is 15 residues long. This CDR3 is CASSFSDRGFDEQFF.

The chain recombines TRBV29-1 with TRBJ2-7; TCRdb's D call of TRBD1 is untestable without DNA. The CDR3 is 14 residues long. CDR1 SQVTM and CDR2 ANQGSEA come from the germline V gene. The CDR3 here is CSVESAGESYEQYF.

This chain uses TRBV7-8 with TRBJ2-2; TCRdb selects TRBD2, and the lack of DNA leaves this call unchecked. CDR3 length: 17 amino acids. Per the germline V gene, CDR1 is SGHVS and CDR2 is FQNEAQ. CDR3 region: CASTSNRLAGQTGELFF.

The gene calls are TRBV29-1 and TRBJ2-3; TCRdb designates TRBD1, a call that cannot be tested without DNA. In germline, CDR1 is SQVTM, CDR2 ANQGSEA. This CDR3 comprises 12 residues. Here the CDR3 reads CSVGQGADTQYF.

This chain joins TRBV20-1 and TRBJ2-5; as DNA is missing, the TRBD1 call by TCRdb cannot be tested. The CDR3 spans 16 residues. Germline V gene data show CDR1 as DFQATT and CDR2 as SNEGSKA (reference sequence). The chain's CDR3 is CSARRRQGQNQETQYF.

This rearrangement joins TRBV7-6 to TRBJ2-2; TCRdb lists TRBD2, though no DNA is available to test this call. This CDR3 has 15 amino acids. Germline values: CDR1 SGHVS, CDR2 FNYEAQ. The CDR3 sequence is CASSKNVASAGELFF.

The chain links TRBV7-9 to TRBJ2-1; TCRdb lists TRBD2, though no DNA is available to test this call. This CDR3 has 14 residues. Germline CDR1 reads SEHNR; CDR2 reads FQNEAQ (reference sequence). The CDR3: CASRTPSSYNEQFF. The variable domain in full, completed from reference TRBV7-9 and TRBJ2-1, reads DTGVSQNPRHKITKRGQNVTFRCDPISEHNRLYWYRQTLGQGPEFLTYFQNEAQLEKSRLLSDRFSAERPKGSFSTLEIQRTEQGDSAMYLCASRTPSSYNEQFFGPGTRLTVL.

V usage is TRBV12-3 or TRBV12-4 and J usage is TRBJ1-5; as DNA is missing, the TRBD1 call by TCRdb cannot be tested. This CDR3 is 15 amino acids long. The CDR3 region is CASSLDRAMGQPQHF.

The rearrangement links TRBV11-2 to TRBJ2-1; TCRdb names TRBD1, which stays unverified in the absence of DNA. Germline CDR1 is SGHAT and CDR2 is FQNNGV. This CDR3 spans 16 amino acids. CDR3: CASRSLPGQSSNEQFF.

This chain joins TRBV5-4 and TRBJ2-1. This CDR3 is built from 15 residues. Germline CDR1 reads SGHNT; CDR2 reads YYREEE (reference sequence). This CDR3 is CASSQIDSSYNEQFF.

The chain uses TRBV23-1 and TRBJ2-4; TCRdb indicates TRBD1, and absent DNA this call remains unverified. TRBV23-1 has ORF status, its function being uncertain. CDR3 length: 19 residues. The CDR3 reads CASSQFSGQGKWGKNIQYF.

This chain connects TRBV27 to TRBJ1-1; lacking DNA, the TRBD1 call made by TCRdb goes unchecked. The CDR3 is made up of 13 amino acids. CDR1 MNHEY and CDR2 SMNVEV come from the germline V gene (reference sequence). CDR3 loop: CASSDRGTTEAFF.